Here is one T cell receptor beta chain with its context. The target antigen is unknown. The sample originates from a study of CD8+ T cells in alopecia areata. Study overall: Severity in treated patients was scored by percentage of scalp area affected. Points from the study as a whole: Under tofacitinib, numerous expanded lesional clonotypes remained detectable in scalp and blood.

This CDR3 region has 11 residues. Germline CDR1 is MGHDK and CDR2 is SYGVNS. Trimming stripped 2 bases from V and 7 bases from J, with 3 bases between. cDNA prepared by RNA extraction and subsequent reverse transcription served as the template for sequencing. Assay used: immunoSEQ multiplex PCR; TCRdb lists only in-frame clones, some missing. The profile shows some 200,000 clones, approximately 60% of them singletons. Treatment noted: oral pan-JAK inhibitor, 5-10 mg twice daily. Peripheral blood, together with lesional scalp punch biopsies, was collected from alopecia areata patients. This clonotype was obtained from a human donor with alopecia areata. The material sequenced was CD4+ T cells sorted from blood, taken at week 4, from a patient treated with tofacitinib. V is TRBV25-1 and J is TRBJ2-1; unclear D gene. The CDR3 nucleotides are TGTGCCAGCAGTGAACGGAATGAGCAGTTCTTC. Its translation: CASSERNEQFF.